The 9 T cell receptor beta chains below were found in one sample sequenced in a study of T-cell memory formation after mild COVID-19. TCRdb reprocessed the 5' RACE reads with MiXCR, giving one entry per CDR3 protein. The sample yields just over 200,000 distinct CDR3 sequences, 9.5% seen once. The sample was PBMCs or a T cell subset sorted from them (not recorded which). These receptors came from a man between 18 and 35 years old who had mild COVID-19 (a few samples of this study predate the infection). Cell type and time point are not known.

V usage is TRBV6-2 or TRBV6-3 and J usage is TRBJ2-5, with 7 bases that match TRBD2. Trimming took 6 bases from V and 0 from J; bases not matched to a gene: 7. Germline assignment: CDR1 MNHEY and CDR2 SVGEGT. CDR3 length: 15 amino acids. The CDR3 DNA reads as TGTGCCAGCAGCCGTGGACTAGGGTACCAAGAGACCCAGTACTTC. Translated, it gives CASSRGLGYQETQYF.

This clonotype has only a few counts. This rearrangement joins TRBV6-5 to TRBJ2-3, with D unclear. There are 17 residues in the CDR3. V shed 2 bases and J shed 2 bases, with 17 bases lying between them. From germline, CDR1 is MNHEY and CDR2 SVGAGI. DNA for the CDR3: TGTGCCAGCAGTTACGGGCGCAAATCTGCCTACACAGATACGCAGTATTTT. Translating it yields CASSYGRKSAYTDTQYF.

This clonotype showed up many times. This CDR3 reads CASSSLTGGGTEAFF. CDR3 nucleotides: TGTGCCAGCAGCTCTCTGACAGGGGGCGGCACTGAAGCTTTCTTT. The chain joins TRBV6-5 to TRBJ1-1, with TRBD1 matching 10 bases. The CDR3 has 15 amino acids. Germline CDR1 MNHEY, CDR2 SVGAGI. The trim removed 6 bases at V and 4 bases at J, leaving 8 bases unmatched.

This clonotype was recorded at least ten times. The rearrangement links TRBV5-1 to TRBJ1-5; TRBD1 might be the D (6 bases). The CDR3 contains 15 residues. Trimming cost V 2 bases and J 5 bases, with 14 bases left between them. The V gene's germline CDR1 is SGHRS and CDR2 YFSETQ. This CDR3 reads CASSFSGGLDQPQHF. The CDR3 region has the DNA TGCGCCAGCAGCTTTTCGGGGGGCTTAGATCAGCCCCAGCATTTT.

This clonotype was counted a few times. The CDR3 DNA follows: TGCAGTGCCAGCGGACAGGGGGGTCGATTGGAGCAGTACGTC. Protein: CSASGQGGRLEQYV. The chain joins TRBV20-1 to TRBJ2-7, with 10 nucleotides matching TRBD1. Trimming took 6 bases from V and 7 from J; bases not matched to a gene: 12. This CDR3 is built from 14 residues. Germline V CDR1 and CDR2: DFQATT, SNEGSKA (reference sequence).

In its sample, this clonotype was seen a few times. The genes are TRBV12-3 or TRBV12-4 and TRBJ1-1; D gene unclear. V lost 5 bases, J lost 0 bases, and 10 bases lay in between. CDR3 size: 14 residues. CDR3 protein: CASSLINLNTEAFF. CDR3 bases: TGTGCCAGCAGTCTAATAAACCTGAACACTGAAGCTTTCTTT.

This clonotype has at least ten counts. The chain carries TRBV3-1 and TRBJ2-5; the match to TRBD2 covers 9 bases. Germline V gives CDR1 LGHDT, CDR2 YNNKEL (reference sequence). The CDR3 length is 14 residues. CDR3 region: CASTGLAGRETQYF. CDR3 bases: TGTGCTTCGACCGGCCTAGCGGGGAGGGAGACCCAGTACTTC.

The chain employs TRBV4-1 and TRBJ1-5; D gene unclear. There are 16 residues in the CDR3. The germline V gene encodes CDR1 MGHRA and CDR2 YSYEKL. Trimming shortened V by 5 bases and J by 2 bases, and 16 bases separated the two germline ends. CDR3 protein: CASSKTPKLGNQPQHF. CDR3 coding DNA: TGCGCCAGCAGCAAGACACCGAAGTTGGGCAATCAGCCCCAGCATTTT.

This clonotype came up a few times. This chain connects TRBV7-3 to TRBJ2-3; D is ambiguous. Deletions cut 5 bases from V and 4 bases from J, with 13 bases between. CDR3 length: 14 amino acids. The V gene's germline CDR1 is SGHTA and CDR2 FQGTGA. The CDR3, as DNA: TGTGCCAGCAGCCTCCAGTCCGGCGCAGATACGCAGTATTTT. Residues: CASSLQSGADTQYF.